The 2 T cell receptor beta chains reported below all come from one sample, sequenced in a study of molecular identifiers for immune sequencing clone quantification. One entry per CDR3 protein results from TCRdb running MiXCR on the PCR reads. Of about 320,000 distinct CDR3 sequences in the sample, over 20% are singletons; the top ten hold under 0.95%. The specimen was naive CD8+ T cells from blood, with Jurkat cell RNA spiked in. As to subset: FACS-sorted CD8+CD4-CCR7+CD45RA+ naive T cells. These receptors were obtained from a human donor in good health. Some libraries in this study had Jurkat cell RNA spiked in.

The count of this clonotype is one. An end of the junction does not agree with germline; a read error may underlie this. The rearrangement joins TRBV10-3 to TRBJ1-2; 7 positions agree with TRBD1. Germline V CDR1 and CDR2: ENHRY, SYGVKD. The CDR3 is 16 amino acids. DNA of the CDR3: TGTGTCATCAGTGAGTCGATGTCAGGGGGTGGCTATGGCTACACCTTC. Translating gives CVISESMSGGGYGYTF.

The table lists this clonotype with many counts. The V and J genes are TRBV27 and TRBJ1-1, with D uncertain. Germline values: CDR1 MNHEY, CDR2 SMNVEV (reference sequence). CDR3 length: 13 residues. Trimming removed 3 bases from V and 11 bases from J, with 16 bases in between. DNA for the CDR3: TGTGCCAGCAGTTTTTCTAACGACTTCGTGGCTTTCTTT. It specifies CASSFSNDFVAFF.